Below are 22 T cell receptor beta chains sequenced from a single sample in a study of OX40 agonist ivuxolimab in advanced cancers. Produced via immunoSEQ multiplex PCR; TCRdb's table is partial and in-frame only. The table records 95,000 to 150,000 clones, 75% to 90% of them present only once. This sample comprised CD4+ or CD8+ T cells sorted from blood, obtained in a trial of the OX40 agonist ivuxolimab. The receptors come from an adult with an advanced solid tumor such as melanoma, head and neck, liver or kidney cancer.

This clone was picked up one time. Different DNA sequences within this sample yield the same CDR3. The V call is TRBV7-9, the J call TRBJ1-1, with a possible D match to TRBD1 (5 bases). CDR1 is SEHNR and CDR2 is FQNEAQ in the germline V gene (reference sequence). This CDR3 contains 15 residues. V lost 1 base and J lost 1, with 10 bases in between. The CDR3 here is CASSLDVGRNTEAFF. CDR3 bases: TGTGCCAGCAGCTTAGACGTGGGACGGAACACTGAAGCTTTCTTT.

The chain joins TRBV25-1 to TRBJ2-7; D tentatively fits TRBD1 or TRBD2 (6 bases each). This CDR3 spans 13 amino acids. The germline CDR1 and CDR2 sequences are MGHDK and SYGVNS. With 6 bases removed from V and 6 bases from J, the gap between germline ends came to 15 bases. The CDR3 DNA follows: TGTGCCAGCAGAGGGGGGCAGACGGGCGAGCAGTACTTC. It yields the protein CASRGGQTGEQYF.

This clone has only one observation. J is TRBJ2-7 and V is TRBV7-9; tentative D call: TRBD1 (6 bases). CDR1 SEHNR and CDR2 FQNEAQ come from the germline V gene (reference sequence). The CDR3 length is 15 residues. Trimming cost V 0 bases and J 0 bases, with 9 bases left between them. DNA for the CDR3: TGTGCCAGCAGCTTAGCGGGGGCTAGCTCCTACGAGCAGTACTTC. Translation gives CASSLAGASSYEQYF.

This chain connects TRBV4-3 to TRBJ1-3; no definite D call. CDR1 LGHNA and CDR2 YSLEER come from the germline V gene. Trimming left V 0 bases short and J 0 bases short, with 3 bases between. The CDR3 is 14 residues long. The CDR3: CASSQEGSGNTIYF. CDR3 sequence (DNA): TGCGCCAGCAGCCAAGAGGGCTCTGGAAACACCATATATTTT.

The chain carries TRBV29-1 and TRBJ2-5, with a tentative D call TRBD2 (6 bases). The CDR3 covers 13 residues. V gave up 4 bases and J gave up 4 bases, with 13 bases separating them. Looked up from germline, CDR1 is SQVTM and CDR2 is ANQGSEA. The CDR3 nucleotides read TGCAGCGTTGTCGGGGGAAGGGGAGAGACCCAGTACTTC. Amino acid sequence: CSVVGGRGETQYF.

V gene TRBV5-1 combines with J gene TRBJ2-5; a weak D match, TRBD2 (5 bases). Germline V gives CDR1 SGHRS, CDR2 YFSETQ. This CDR3 comprises 14 residues. V gave up 0 bases and J gave up 5 bases, with 11 bases separating them. Here the CDR3 reads CASSLVSVSETQYF. DNA for the CDR3: TGCGCCAGCAGCTTGGTTAGCGTGAGCGAGACCCAGTACTTC.

The genes are TRBV6-5 and TRBJ2-1; possible D gene TRBD1, 6 bases. Trimming took 6 bases from V and 7 from J, leaving 10 bases between them. In germline, CDR1 is MNHEY, CDR2 SVGAGI. The CDR3 consists of 12 residues. The CDR3 DNA is TGTGCCAGCAGAAGGACAGCTAATGAGCAGTTCTTC. This translates into CASRRTANEQFF.

This chain joins TRBV6-5 and TRBJ2-7; D not resolved. Trimming took off 4 bases at V and 7 bases at J, with 20 bases between the two ends. CDR3 length: 15 amino acids. The V gene's germline CDR1 is MNHEY and CDR2 SVGAGI. CDR3 residues: CASSLTAPRGSEQYF. In nucleotides, the CDR3 is TGTGCCAGCAGTTTAACCGCCCCTCGAGGCTCGGAGCAGTACTTC.

This clone was observed once. This sequence joins TRBV4-1 and TRBJ1-2; the D is unclear. Trimming removed 0 bases from V and 7 bases from J, with 12 bases in between. The CDR3 totals 14 residues. Germline values: CDR1 MGHRA, CDR2 YSYEKL. The CDR3 protein is CASSQESTVGGYTF. CDR3 in DNA: TGCGCCAGCAGCCAAGAATCAACGGTGGGTGGCTACACCTTC.

The chain is built from TRBV29-1 and TRBJ2-7, with no clear D. V was trimmed by 6 bases and J by 0 bases, leaving 9 bases between them. CDR1 is SQVTM and CDR2 is ANQGSEA in the germline V gene. This CDR3 contains 12 residues. CDR3 sequence reads: CSVQVSSYEQYF. CDR3 nucleotides: TGCAGCGTCCAAGTAAGCTCCTACGAGCAGTACTTC.

The rearrangement joins TRBV14 to TRBJ2-1; possibly TRBD2 for D (6 bases). The germline V gene has CDR1 SGHDN and CDR2 FVKESK. With 1 base removed from V and 10 bases from J, the gap between germline ends came to 11 bases. CDR3 length: 13 amino acids. CDR3 protein: CASSQGGAREQFF. The CDR3, as DNA: TGTGCCAGCAGCCAAGGCGGGGCTAGGGAGCAGTTCTTC.

The chain couples TRBV6-6 to TRBJ1-1; TRBD1 is a possible D gene (5 bases). This CDR3 region has 14 residues. Trimming removed 2 bases from V and 1 base from J, with 8 bases in between. Germline CDR1 MNHNY, CDR2 SVGAGI (reference sequence). CDR3 residues: CASSYRGENTEAFF. CDR3 DNA: TGTGCCAGCAGTTACCGGGGCGAGAACACTGAAGCTTTCTTT.

The J gene is TRBJ2-7, the V gene TRBV7-2; tentatively, D is TRBD1 or TRBD2 (6 bases each). The CDR3 contains 14 residues. Trimming pared 5 bases from V and 0 bases from J, leaving 11 bases between. Per the germline V gene, CDR1 is SGHTA and CDR2 is FQGNSA. In nucleotides, the CDR3 is TGTGCCAGCAGCCGAGGGGGGAGCTCCTACGAGCAGTACTTC. This translates into CASSRGGSSYEQYF.

The chain recombines TRBV9 with TRBJ2-5, with TRBD1 identical over 7 bases. The CDR3 has 14 amino acids. With V trimmed by 4 bases and J by 5 bases, 8 bases remained unmatched. Germline assignment: CDR1 SGDLS and CDR2 YYNGEE. The CDR3 here is CASSPQTGMETQYF. The CDR3 bases are TGTGCCAGCAGCCCCCAGACAGGGATGGAGACCCAGTACTTC.

V gene TRBV7-2 combines with J gene TRBJ1-5; D uncertain. The V end was cut by 5 bases, the J end by 0 bases, with 11 bases between. Per germline, CDR1 SGHTA and CDR2 FQGNSA. The CDR3 runs to 15 residues. The DNA of the CDR3 is TGTGCCAGCAGCGGAGAAGGTCCTAGCAATCAGCCCCAGCATTTT. It encodes CASSGEGPSNQPQHF.

This chain joins TRBV28 and TRBJ2-7, with 9 bases identical to TRBD1. The CDR3 is 13 amino acids. Germline loops: CDR1 MDHEN, CDR2 SYDVKM. Trimming at V came to 5 bases and at J to 3 bases, leaving 2 bases not matched to a gene. The CDR3 sequence is CASSRQGDYEQYF. The DNA of the CDR3 is TGTGCCAGCAGTCGACAGGGGGACTACGAGCAGTACTTC.

CDR3 sequence reads: CADIPDPSSYNEQFF. CDR3 sequence (DNA): TGTGCCGACATCCCTGACCCGAGCTCCTACAATGAGCAGTTCTTC. The chain couples TRBV2 to TRBJ2-1; D call uncertain. The germline V gene has CDR1 SNHLY and CDR2 FYNNEI. This CDR3 is built from 15 residues. Trimming removed 11 bases at V and 0 bases at J, with 17 bases between.

The chain joins TRBV6-5 to TRBJ2-1; the D gene could be TRBD1 or TRBD2 (5 bases each). The CDR3 loop spans 14 amino acids. Germline-derived CDR1 and CDR2 are MNHEY and SVGAGI. Trimming cost V 9 bases and J 7 bases, with 19 bases left between them. The DNA of the CDR3 is TGTGCCAGTAAAACGGGGCTCCTTGGGAATGAGCAGTTCTTC. Its translation: CASKTGLLGNEQFF.

This chain connects TRBV28 to TRBJ1-5; 7 bases fit TRBD1. This CDR3 has 17 residues. Germline values: CDR1 MDHEN, CDR2 SYDVKM. With 7 bases clipped from V and 9 bases from J, the junction kept 21 bases outside the gene matches. CDR3 DNA: TGTGCCAGCATTAACCCAATTTGGGGGGACAGCAGACTGCCCCAGCATTTT. This gives the protein CASINPIWGDSRLPQHF. The full variable domain, its missing parts supplied by reference TRBV28 and TRBJ1-5, is DVKVTQSSRYLVKRTGEKVFLECVQDMDHENMFWYRQDPGLGLRLIYFSYDVKMKEKGDIPEGYSVSREKKERFSLILESASTNQTSMYLCASINPIWGDSRLPQHFGDGTRLSIL.

This chain uses TRBV7-2 with TRBJ1-1, with D possibly being TRBD1 (5 bases). Germline V gene data show CDR1 as SGHTA and CDR2 as FQGNSA. This CDR3 is built from 12 residues. V lost 6 bases and J 4 bases, leaving 9 bases between the germline ends. The CDR3 sequence: CASRRGSTEAFF. In nucleotides, the CDR3 is TGTGCCAGCAGAAGGGGTTCCACTGAAGCTTTCTTT. Looking up the rest from reference TRBV7-2 and TRBJ1-1 gives the full variable domain: GAGVSQSPSNKVTEKGKDVELRCDPISGHTALYWYRQSLGQGLEFLIYFQGNSAPDKSGLPSDRFSAERTGGSVSTLTIQRTQQEDSAVYLCASRRGSTEAFFGQGTRLTVV.

The chain carries TRBV20-1 and TRBJ2-5; D not resolved. This CDR3 has 11 residues. Germline V gene data show CDR1 as DFQATT and CDR2 as SNEGSKA (reference sequence). With 2 bases removed from V and 5 bases from J, the gap between germline ends came to 6 bases. Written as DNA, the CDR3 is TGCAGTGCTAGACTGGGGGAGACCCAGTACTTC. As protein: CSARLGETQYF.

The rearrangement joins TRBV7-3 to TRBJ2-1; no clear D gene. CDR1 is SGHTA, CDR2 FQGTGA, per germline. There are 16 residues in the CDR3. The V end was cut by 2 bases, the J end by 4 bases, with 15 bases between. The CDR3 region is CASSLDVGRSYNEQFF. Here the CDR3 DNA reads TGTGCCAGCAGCTTAGATGTGGGCAGGTCTTACAATGAGCAGTTCTTC.